The subject of this entry is one T cell receptor (beta chain). The antigen is undetermined. This CDR3 contains 12 residues. CDR1 and CDR2 from the germline V gene are SGHTA and FQGNSA. V lost 2 bases, J lost 4 bases, and 5 bases lay in between. The data were obtained in a study of T cell repertoires in cytomegalovirus infection. In the study overall: It was the public TCR beta signatures that indicated both CMV infection and matching HLA type.

Regarding the study as a whole: Frequencies of public TCR beta families were cumulated, and this identified carriers of CMV plus the relevant HLA.

MiXCR, applied by TCRdb to the reads, yields one record per CDR3 protein. The sample yields about 740,000 distinct CDR3 sequences, about 40% seen once. The source material was PBMCs. This sequence originates from a human donor in good health (CMV status not recorded). Some clones in this sample may be carry-over from other donors' samples. The chain is built from TRBV7-2 and TRBJ1-2; D uncertain. The CDR3 region has the DNA TGTGCCAGCAGCTTATCCCCCTATGGCTACACCTTC. Amino acid sequence: CASSLSPYGYTF.